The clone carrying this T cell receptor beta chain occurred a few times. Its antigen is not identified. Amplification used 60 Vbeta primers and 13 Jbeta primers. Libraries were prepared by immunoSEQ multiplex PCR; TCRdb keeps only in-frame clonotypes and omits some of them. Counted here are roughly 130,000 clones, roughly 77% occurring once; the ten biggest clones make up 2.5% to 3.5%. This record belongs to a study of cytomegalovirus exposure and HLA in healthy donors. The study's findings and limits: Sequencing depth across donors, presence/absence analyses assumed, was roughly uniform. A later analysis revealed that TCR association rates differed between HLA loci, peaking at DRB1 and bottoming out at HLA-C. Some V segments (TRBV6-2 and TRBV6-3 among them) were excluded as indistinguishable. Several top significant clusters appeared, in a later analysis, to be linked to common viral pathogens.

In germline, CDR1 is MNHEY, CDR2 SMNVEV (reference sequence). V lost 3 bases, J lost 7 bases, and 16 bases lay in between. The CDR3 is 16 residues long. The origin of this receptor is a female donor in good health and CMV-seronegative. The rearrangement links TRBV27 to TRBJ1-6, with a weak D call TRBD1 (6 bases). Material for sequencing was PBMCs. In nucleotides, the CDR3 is TGTGCCAGCAGTTTCTCGTCAGGGGTCGGGAATTCACCCCTCCACTTT. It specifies CASSFSSGVGNSPLHF.